This record looks at one T cell receptor beta chain sequence and its context. Per germline, CDR1 SQVTM and CDR2 ANQGSEA. The CDR3 has 11 residues. V shed 6 bases and J shed 7 bases, with 12 bases lying between them. The data were obtained in a study of OX40 agonist ivuxolimab in advanced cancers. Study at large: The study gave patients intravenous ivuxolimab at 0.01 to 10 mg/kg every 2 weeks. One hepatocellular carcinoma and a couple of cutaneous melanoma patients partially responded.

TCRdb's copy holds only in-frame clones and misses some; the assay was immunoSEQ multiplex PCR. The sample lists some 73,000 clones; 70% to 90% were seen once. The TCR comes from an adult with an advanced solid tumor such as melanoma, head and neck, liver or kidney cancer. This chain connects TRBV29-1 to TRBJ2-5; D possibly corresponds to TRBD2 (6 bases). Sequenced material: CD4+ or CD8+ T cells sorted from blood, taken in a trial of the OX40 agonist ivuxolimab. The CDR3 nucleotides read TGCAGCGTGGGGGACTTCGGGACCCAGTACTTC. Translating gives CSVGDFGTQYF.